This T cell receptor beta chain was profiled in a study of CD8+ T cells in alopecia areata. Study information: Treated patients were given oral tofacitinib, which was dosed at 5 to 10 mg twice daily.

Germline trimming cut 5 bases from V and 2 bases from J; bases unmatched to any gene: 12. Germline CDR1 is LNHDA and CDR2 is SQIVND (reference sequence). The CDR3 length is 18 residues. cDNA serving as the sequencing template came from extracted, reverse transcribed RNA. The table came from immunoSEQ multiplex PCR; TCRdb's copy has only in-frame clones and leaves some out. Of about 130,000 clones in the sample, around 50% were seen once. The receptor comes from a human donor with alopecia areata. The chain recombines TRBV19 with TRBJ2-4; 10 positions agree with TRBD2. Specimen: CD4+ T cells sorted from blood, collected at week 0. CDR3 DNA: TGTGCCAGTAGTCTCCAGCGGGGGGGCCCGTTCTCCAAAAACATTCAGTACTTC. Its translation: CASSLQRGGPFSKNIQYF.